Below, one TCR beta chain is given with its context. Its antigen remains unidentified. This sample is drawn from a study of monozygotic twins with inflammatory bowel disease. Germline V gives CDR1 MDHEN, CDR2 SYDVKM. The CDR3 is made up of 12 amino acids. No DNA is given; TCRdb re-called the 5' RACE reads and lists each CDR3 protein once. This sample contains about 150,000 distinct CDR3 sequences. Study conclusions and caveats: The study supported no single strong signal or clonotype linked to IBD. TCRbeta inverse Simpson diversity was decreased in IBD patients versus healthy co-twins.

This TCR came from a human donor with ulcerative colitis or Crohn's disease, or a healthy co-twin of an affected twin (not recorded which). The gene calls are TRBV28 and TRBJ2-7; TCRdb picks TRBD1, but there is no DNA to check that call. Material: blood. This CDR3 reads CASSPYPYEQYF.